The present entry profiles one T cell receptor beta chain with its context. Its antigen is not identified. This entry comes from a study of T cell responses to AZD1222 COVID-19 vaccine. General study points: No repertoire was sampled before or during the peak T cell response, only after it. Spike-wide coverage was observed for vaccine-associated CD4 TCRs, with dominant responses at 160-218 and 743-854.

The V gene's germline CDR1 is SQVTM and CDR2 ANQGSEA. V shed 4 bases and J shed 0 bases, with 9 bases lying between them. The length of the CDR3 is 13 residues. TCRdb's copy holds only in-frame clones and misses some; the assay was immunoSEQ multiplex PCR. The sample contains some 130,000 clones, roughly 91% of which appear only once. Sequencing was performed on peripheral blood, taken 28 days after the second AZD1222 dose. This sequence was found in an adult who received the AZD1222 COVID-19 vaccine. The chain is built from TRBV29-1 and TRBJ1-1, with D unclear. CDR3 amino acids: CSVGFRLNTEAFF. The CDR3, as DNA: TGCAGCGTTGGGTTCCGGTTGAACACTGAAGCTTTCTTT. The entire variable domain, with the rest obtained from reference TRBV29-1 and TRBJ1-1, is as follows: SAVISQKPSRDICQRGTSLTIQCQVDSQVTMMFWYRQQPGQSLTLIATANQGSEATYESGFVIDKFPISRPNLTFSTLTVSNMSPEDSSIYLCSVGFRLNTEAFFGQGTRLTVV.